The present entry profiles one T cell receptor (beta chain) with its context. This sample is drawn from a study of T cell changes during pregnancy in multiple sclerosis. The CDR3 loop spans 17 amino acids. J lost 4 bases, V lost 5 bases, and 16 bases had no gene match. Germline CDR1 is LNHDA and CDR2 is SQIVND (reference sequence). Data came from immunoSEQ multiplex PCR; TCRdb stores just in-frame clones and leaves some out. The sample comprises about 36,000 clones, 93% of which are singletons, and 0.35% to 0.45% rests with the top ten. This sample comprised CD4+ T cells from peripheral blood mononuclear cells, obtained in the first trimester of pregnancy. The receptor was isolated from a female donor with multiple sclerosis, enrolled in a pregnancy study. This chain connects TRBV19 to TRBJ1-2; 7 bases align to TRBD1. The CDR3 region is CASSGTLTGTRSYGYTF. The CDR3 DNA reads TGTGCCAGTAGTGGAACTTTGACAGGGACACGCTCCTATGGCTACACCTTC. The complete variable domain, with remaining parts taken from reference TRBV19 and TRBJ1-2, reads DGGITQSPKYLFRKEGQNVTLSCEQNLNHDAMYWYRQDPGQGLRLIYYSQIVNDFQKGDIAEGYSVSREKKESFPLTVTSAQKNPTAFYLCASSGTLTGTRSYGYTFGSGTRLTVV.